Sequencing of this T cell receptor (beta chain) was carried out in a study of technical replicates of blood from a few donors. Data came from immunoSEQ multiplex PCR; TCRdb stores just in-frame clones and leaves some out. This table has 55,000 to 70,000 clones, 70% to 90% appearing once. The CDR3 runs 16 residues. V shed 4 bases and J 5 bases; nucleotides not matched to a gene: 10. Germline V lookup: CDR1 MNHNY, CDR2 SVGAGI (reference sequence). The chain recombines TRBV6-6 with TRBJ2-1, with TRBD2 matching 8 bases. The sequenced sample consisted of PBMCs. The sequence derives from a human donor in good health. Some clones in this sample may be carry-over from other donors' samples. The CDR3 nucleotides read TGTGCCAGCAGTTCCCCGAGCGGGAGCCTCGACAATGAGCAGTTCTTC. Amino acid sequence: CASSSPSGSLDNEQFF.